These 2 T cell receptor beta chains were all obtained from the same sample, sequenced in a study of blood T cell repertoires in COVID-19. Sequenced by immunoSEQ multiplex PCR; TCRdb stores in-frame clones only, minus some. Of about 150,000 clones listed, roughly nine tenths are singletons. The sequenced sample consisted of peripheral blood. The receptors were gathered from a woman aged 70 to 79 with acute or convalescent COVID-19.

The V gene is TRBV5-1, the J gene TRBJ2-3; 8 bases fit TRBD1. The V and J ends lost 0 bases and 4 bases, in that order; junction bases with no gene match: 4. CDR1 is SGHRS and CDR2 is YFSETQ in the germline V gene. CDR3 length: 15 residues. CDR3: CASSLGQGAADTQYF. The CDR3 nucleotides are TGCGCCAGCAGCTTGGGCCAGGGGGCCGCAGATACGCAGTATTTT.

The J gene is TRBJ1-1, the V gene TRBV13; 7 positions agree with TRBD1. The CDR3 has 15 residues. Looked up from germline, CDR1 is PRHDT and CDR2 is FYEKMQ (reference sequence). V lost 6 bases, J lost 0 bases, and 7 bases stayed unmatched. This chain's CDR3 is CASSPETGMNTEAFF. CDR3 nucleotides: TGTGCCAGCAGTCCTGAGACAGGGATGAACACTGAAGCTTTCTTT.